Listed below are T cell receptor beta chains from one sample, sequenced in a study of blood T cell repertoires in COVID-19. Libraries were prepared by immunoSEQ multiplex PCR; TCRdb keeps only in-frame clonotypes and omits some of them. The data hold about 330,000 clones, with roughly 82% observed a single time. The specimen was peripheral blood. The receptors originated from a woman in her forties or fifties with acute or convalescent COVID-19. Both conserved end residues are part of each CDR3. A D gene is named only where the DNA matches it firmly. Size values are once, few and many counts, or a class for expanded clones, and some rows have none.

size,V,D,J,CDR3,DNA
NA,TRBV13,NA,TRBJ2-1,CASRHETDRYYNEQFF,TGTGCCAGCAGGCATGAAACGGACAGATACTACAATGAGCAGTTCTTC
NA,TRBV6-4,TRBD1,TRBJ1-2,CASSESGGRYGYTF,TGTGCCAGCAGTGAATCAGGGGGACGGTATGGCTACACCTTC
NA,TRBV6-5,TRBD2,TRBJ2-3,CASSYRGLTTDTQYF,TGTGCCAGCAGTTACCGGGGACTAACCACAGATACGCAGTATTTT
few,TRBV24-1,NA,TRBJ2-5,CATSDTGQFQETQYF,TGTGCCACCAGTGATACAGGACAGTTCCAAGAGACCCAGTACTTC
NA,TRBV14,NA,TRBJ2-3,CASSSVQRTSTDTQYF,TGTGCCAGCAGCTCTGTGCAGCGCACCAGCACAGATACGCAGTATTTT
NA,TRBV21-1,NA,TRBJ2-3,CASSKVNFAWSRTGRRTDTQYF,TGTGCCAGCAGCAAAGTTAACTTTGCATGGTCTCGGACAGGAAGACGCACAGATACGCAGTATTTT
once,TRBV6-5,NA,TRBJ2-7,CASRTWNSYEQYF,TGTGCCAGCAGGACATGGAATTCCTACGAGCAGTACTTC
NA,TRBV7-8,NA,TRBJ2-7,CASSLVPGRGQYF,TGTGCCAGCAGCTTAGTCCCGGGCAGGGGGCAGTACTTC
few,TRBV4-1,TRBD1,TRBJ1-3,CASSFRDSLTGNTIYF,TGCGCCAGCAGCTTCCGGGACAGCCTCACTGGAAACACCATATATTTT
NA,TRBV9,TRBD1,TRBJ2-7,CASSIAGTGVGEQYF,TGTGCCAGCAGCATCGCCGGGACAGGGGTAGGCGAGCAGTACTTC
NA,TRBV9,NA,TRBJ1-2,CASSIPAGKINYGYTF,TGTGCCAGCAGCATACCGGCAGGGAAAATTAACTATGGCTACACCTTC
NA,TRBV7-9,NA,TRBJ2-1,CASSLAQGSSYNEQFF,TGTGCCAGCAGCTTAGCGCAGGGGAGCTCCTACAATGAGCAGTTCTTC
NA,TRBV27,NA,TRBJ2-7,CASSLLARGDSYEQYF,TGTGCCAGCAGTTTACTCGCCAGGGGGGATTCCTACGAGCAGTACTTC
NA,TRBV30,TRBD1,TRBJ1-1,CAWRGTGYDTEAFF,TGTGCCTGGAGGGGGACAGGGTATGACACTGAAGCTTTCTTT
NA,TRBV4-3,TRBD1,TRBJ2-7,CASSQVHRGSYEQYF,TGCGCCAGCAGCCAAGTTCACAGGGGTTCCTACGAGCAGTACTTC
once,TRBV7-9,TRBD1,TRBJ2-7,CASSPRDRDYEQYF,TGTGCCAGCAGCCCCCGGGACAGGGACTACGAGCAGTACTTC
NA,TRBV28,NA,TRBJ1-5,CASSLAGLNQPQHF,TGTGCCAGCAGTTTGGCAGGGCTCAATCAGCCCCAGCATTTT